The 24 T cell receptor beta chains below come from one sample, sequenced in a study of blood T cell repertoires in COVID-19. Sequenced by immunoSEQ multiplex PCR; TCRdb stores in-frame clones only, minus some. The data contain a few hundred thousand clones, 88% of them singletons. Material: peripheral blood. All receptors come from a woman between 25 and 40 years old who had recovered from COVID-19.

The chain has TRBV23-1 and TRBJ1-4, with no clear D. TRBV23-1 is designated an ORF whose function remains uncertain. V was trimmed by 7 bases and J by 0 bases, leaving 6 bases between them. The CDR3 contains 13 residues. The CDR3 DNA sequence: TGCGCCAGCAACGTAGCAACTAATGAAAAACTGTTTTTT. Translated: CASNVATNEKLFF.

This clone was counted many times. This chain joins TRBV2 and TRBJ2-3; D gene unclear. The germline CDR1 and CDR2 sequences are SNHLY and FYNNEI. V was trimmed by 3 bases and J by 8 bases, leaving 9 bases between them. The CDR3 extends over 12 amino acids. CDR3 protein: CASSDRDSTQYF. For the CDR3, the DNA is TGTGCCAGCAGTGATCGAGATTCTACGCAGTATTTT. Full variable domain (remainder filled in from reference TRBV2 and TRBJ2-3): EPEVTQTPSHQVTQMGQEVILRCVPISNHLYFYWYRQILGQKVEFLVSFYNNEISEKSEIFDDQFSVERPDGSNFTLKIRSTKLEDSAMYFCASSDRDSTQYFGPGTRLTVL.

The rearrangement joins TRBV5-1 to TRBJ1-6; TRBD1 aligns across 7 bases. Germline V gene lookup returns CDR1 SGHRS and CDR2 YFSETQ. J gave up 8 bases and V 1 base, and 9 bases lay outside the gene matches. The length of the CDR3 is 16 residues. In DNA form, the CDR3 reads TGCGCCAGCAGCTTGTCCTCAGGGGGTGGGGATTCACCCCTCCACTTT. Residues: CASSLSSGGGDSPLHF.

This clone has a single count. The J gene is TRBJ2-7, the V gene TRBV18; TRBD1 aligns across 7 bases. Germline trimming cut 4 bases from V and 6 bases from J; bases unmatched to any gene: 3. Germline V gene data show CDR1 as KGHSH and CDR2 as LQKENI. CDR3 size: 12 residues. The CDR3 region has the DNA TGTGCCAGCTCACAGGGGGCTGGCGAGCAGTACTTC. Residues: CASSQGAGEQYF.

J is TRBJ2-2 and V is TRBV15; D might be TRBD2 (6 bases). CDR1 and CDR2 from the germline V gene are LNHNV and YYDKDF (reference sequence). CDR3 length: 13 residues. V lost 4 bases, J lost 7 bases, and 10 bases lay in between. The CDR3 nucleotides are TGTGCCACCAGCACAGCGGGTGGCGGGGAGCTGTTTTTT. It translates to CATSTAGGGELFF.

The V and J genes are TRBV5-8 and TRBJ1-4, with D possibly TRBD1 on 5 matching bases. Germline V gene data show CDR1 as SGHTS and CDR2 as YDEGEE. The CDR3 has 15 residues. V gave up 4 bases and J gave up 8 bases, with 18 bases separating them. CDR3 loop: CASSKPGLPLEKLFF. CDR3 DNA: TGTGCCAGCAGCAAACCGGGACTACCATTAGAAAAACTGTTTTTT.

This chain connects TRBV9 to TRBJ2-1; D uncertain. Trimming took off 4 bases at V and 10 bases at J, with 18 bases between the two ends. Looked up from germline, CDR1 is SGDLS and CDR2 is YYNGEE. The length of the CDR3 is 14 residues. CDR3 sequence (DNA): TGTGCCAGCAGCACAAGTCCCAATCCGTTGGAGCAGTTCTTC. This gives the protein CASSTSPNPLEQFF. Based on the CDR3 plus reference TRBV9 and TRBJ2-1, the full variable domain is DSGVTQTPKHLITATGQRVTLRCSPRSGDLSVYWYQQSLDQGLQFLIQYYNGEERAKGNILERFSAQQFPDLHSELNLSSLELGDSALYFCASSTSPNPLEQFFGPGTRLTVL.

This chain joins TRBV5-1 and TRBJ1-3, with 8 bases that match TRBD1. Looked up from germline, CDR1 is SGHRS and CDR2 is YFSETQ. Losses at the gene ends were 4 bases for V and 0 bases for J; bases not matched to a gene: 9. The CDR3 consists of 17 residues. The CDR3 protein is CASSVGQAMRSGNTIYF. The DNA for the CDR3 is TGCGCCAGCAGCGTGGGACAGGCGATGCGCTCTGGAAACACCATATATTTT.

The chain links TRBV9 to TRBJ1-3, with D unresolved. The V gene's germline CDR1 is SGDLS and CDR2 YYNGEE. This CDR3 contains 15 residues. Trimming removed 3 bases from V and 2 bases from J, with 12 bases in between. For the CDR3, the DNA is TGTGCCAGCAGCGCCCAGGTCGGGGCTGGAAACACCATATATTTT. The encoded protein is CASSAQVGAGNTIYF. The entire variable domain, with the rest obtained from reference TRBV9 and TRBJ1-3, is as follows: DSGVTQTPKHLITATGQRVTLRCSPRSGDLSVYWYQQSLDQGLQFLIQYYNGEERAKGNILERFSAQQFPDLHSELNLSSLELGDSALYFCASSAQVGAGNTIYFGEGSWLTVV.

For the CDR3, the DNA is TGTGCCAGCAGCTCAATCCATTCACCCCTCCACTTT. This gives the protein CASSSIHSPLHF. The rearrangement uses TRBV7-2 and TRBJ1-6, with D hard to call. This CDR3 comprises 12 residues. The germline V gene encodes CDR1 SGHTA and CDR2 FQGNSA. V dropped 4 bases and J dropped 8 bases, with 6 bases sitting between them.

This chain joins TRBV19 and TRBJ2-7, with D possibly being TRBD2 (5 bases). This CDR3 comprises 15 residues. Germline loops: CDR1 LNHDA, CDR2 SQIVND (reference sequence). V dropped 2 bases and J dropped 0 bases, with 11 bases sitting between them. The DNA of the CDR3 is TGTGCCAGTAGTATATTGTCGGGGAGCTCCTACGAGCAGTACTTC. Residues: CASSILSGSSYEQYF.

This clone has only a few counts. This chain connects TRBV19 to TRBJ1-2; 9 nucleotides align to TRBD1. The CDR3 contains 15 residues. With V trimmed by 3 bases and J by 6 bases, 8 bases remained unmatched. CDR1 and CDR2 (germline): LNHDA, SQIVND (reference sequence). The CDR3 spells CASSIPTTGGNGYTF. For the CDR3, the DNA is TGTGCCAGTAGTATCCCAACGACAGGGGGAAATGGCTACACCTTC.

The CDR3 reads CASSLGSGFGYGYTF. The CDR3 DNA reads as TGTGCCAGCAGCTTAGGTTCGGGGTTCGGCTATGGCTACACCTTC. The rearrangement joins TRBV7-2 to TRBJ1-2; D is uncertain. V lost 1 base and J lost 4, with 13 bases in between. The CDR3 consists of 15 residues. The germline V gene has CDR1 SGHTA and CDR2 FQGNSA.

Turning to this clone: Other nucleotide sequences in the sample specify the same CDR3. The CDR3 coding sequence is TGTGCCAGCAGCATGACTAGCGGAGTAGAGACCCAGTACTTC. This encodes CASSMTSGVETQYF. The rearrangement uses TRBV3-1 (or the pseudogene TRBV3-2) and TRBJ2-5; TRBD2 agrees at 9 bases. Germline V gene data show CDR1 as LGHDT and CDR2 as YNNKEL (reference sequence). The CDR3 contains 14 residues. V gave up 5 bases and J gave up 4 bases; unmatched junction bases: 5.

The CDR3 bases are TGTGCCAGCTCACCACCGCAGGGAACCTACGAGCAGTACTTC. It translates to CASSPPQGTYEQYF. V gene TRBV18 combines with J gene TRBJ2-7; the D gene is possibly TRBD1 (5 bases). The CDR3 length is 14 residues. V lost 0 bases and J lost 2, with 8 bases in between. Per germline, CDR1 KGHSH and CDR2 LQKENI.

V is TRBV9 and J is TRBJ1-2, with D perhaps TRBD1 (6 bases). Trimming removed 7 bases from V and 8 bases from J, with 21 bases in between. CDR3 length equals 14 residues. CDR1 is SGDLS and CDR2 is YYNGEE in the germline V gene. The CDR3 bases are TGTGCCAGCGGGAGAACAGGGAGGGGGAGCGGCTACACCTTC. Its translation: CASGRTGRGSGYTF. Together with reference TRBV9 and TRBJ1-2, the CDR3 gives the full variable domain: DSGVTQTPKHLITATGQRVTLRCSPRSGDLSVYWYQQSLDQGLQFLIQYYNGEERAKGNILERFSAQQFPDLHSELNLSSLELGDSALYFCASGRTGRGSGYTFGSGTRLTVV.

This chain links TRBV28 with TRBJ1-1; no clear D gene. This CDR3 has 12 amino acids. V was pared by 10 bases and J by 2 bases, with 11 bases between. Germline CDR1 and CDR2: MDHEN and SYDVKM. CDR3 region: CATAGYNTEAFF. The CDR3 DNA is TGTGCCACCGCGGGTTACAACACTGAAGCTTTCTTT.

CDR3 protein: CASSLVRDSHEQYF. Here the CDR3 DNA reads TGTGCCAGCAGCTTGGTCAGGGACAGCCACGAGCAGTACTTC. The chain joins TRBV5-4 to TRBJ2-7, with TRBD1 identical over 7 bases. This CDR3 spans 14 amino acids. Looked up from germline, CDR1 is SGHNT and CDR2 is YYREEE (reference sequence). V lost 0 bases and J lost 5; bases outside the gene matches: 5.

The V call is TRBV7-2, the J call TRBJ2-7; 11 nucleotides line up with TRBD2. The CDR3 spans 16 residues. Unmatched junction bases numbered 6, after V lost 1 base and J lost 4 bases. CDR1 is SGHTA and CDR2 is FQGNSA in the germline V gene. The CDR3 loop reads CASSLESTSGAYEQYF. The CDR3 nucleotides are TGTGCCAGCAGCTTAGAGTCGACTAGCGGGGCGTACGAGCAGTACTTC.

The gene calls are TRBV7-2 and TRBJ2-7; weak D call: TRBD1 (7 bases). CDR3 length: 15 residues. V lost 2 bases to trimming and J lost 3 bases, with 14 bases between them. Germline CDR1 and CDR2: SGHTA and FQGNSA. Written as DNA, the CDR3 is TGTGCCAGCAGCTTAATGGCGGGACAGTACTACGAGCAGTACTTC. Protein sequence: CASSLMAGQYYEQYF.

The chain has TRBV18 and TRBJ2-1; TRBD2 matches at 11 bases. CDR1 and CDR2 from the germline V gene are KGHSH and LQKENI. Unmatched junction bases numbered 4, after V lost 3 bases and J lost 6 bases. The CDR3 covers 15 residues. Written as DNA, the CDR3 is TGTGCCAGCTCACCTAGCGGGGGGGCAGTCAATGAGCAGTTCTTC. Protein sequence: CASSPSGGAVNEQFF.

In nucleotides, the CDR3 is TGTGCCAGTGGAAAGACCGGGACAGGGATCTCCTCTGGAAACACCATATATTTT. Translated: CASGKTGTGISSGNTIYF. The V gene is TRBV19, the J gene TRBJ1-3, with 9 bases identical to TRBD1. V shed 8 bases, J shed 0 bases, and the junction held 14 bases outside the gene matches. CDR1 LNHDA and CDR2 SQIVND come from the germline V gene (reference sequence). The CDR3 is made up of 18 amino acids.

V usage is TRBV10-3 and J usage is TRBJ1-1; D is undetermined. V lost 8 bases and J lost 6, with 13 bases in between. The germline CDR1 and CDR2 sequences are ENHRY and SYGVKD. This CDR3 has 12 residues. DNA of the CDR3: TGTGCCATCGGGCCCCGAACCGCTGAAGCTTTCTTT. It yields the protein CAIGPRTAEAFF.

V and J are TRBV5-1 and TRBJ1-1; no definite D call. Trimming left V 0 bases short and J 3 bases short, with 12 bases between. The CDR3 runs 15 residues. Germline CDR1 SGHRS, CDR2 YFSETQ. CDR3 amino acids: CASSLGGVGDTEAFF. The CDR3 bases are TGCGCCAGCAGCTTGGGCGGGGTAGGCGACACTGAAGCTTTCTTT.